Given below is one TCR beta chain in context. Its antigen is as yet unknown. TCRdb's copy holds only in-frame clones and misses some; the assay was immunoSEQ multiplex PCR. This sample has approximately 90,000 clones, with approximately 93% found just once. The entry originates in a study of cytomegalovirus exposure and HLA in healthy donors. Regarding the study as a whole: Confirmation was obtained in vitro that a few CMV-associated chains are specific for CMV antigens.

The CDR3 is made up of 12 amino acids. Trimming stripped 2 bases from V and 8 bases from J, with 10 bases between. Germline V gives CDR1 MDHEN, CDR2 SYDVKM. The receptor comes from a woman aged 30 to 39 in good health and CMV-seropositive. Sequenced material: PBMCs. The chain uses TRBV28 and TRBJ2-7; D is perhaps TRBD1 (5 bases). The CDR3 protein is CASSLVQAKQYF. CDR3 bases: TGTGCCAGCAGTTTAGTACAGGCCAAGCAGTACTTC.